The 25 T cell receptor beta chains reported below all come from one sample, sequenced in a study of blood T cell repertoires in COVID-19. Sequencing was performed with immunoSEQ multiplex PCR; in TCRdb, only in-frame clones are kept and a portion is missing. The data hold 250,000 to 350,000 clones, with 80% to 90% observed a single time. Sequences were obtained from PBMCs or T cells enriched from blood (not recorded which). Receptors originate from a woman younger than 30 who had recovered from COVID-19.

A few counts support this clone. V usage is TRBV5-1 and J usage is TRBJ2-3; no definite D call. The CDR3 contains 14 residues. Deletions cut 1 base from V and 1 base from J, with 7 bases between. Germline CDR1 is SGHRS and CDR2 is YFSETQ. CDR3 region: CASSLTFRTDTQYF. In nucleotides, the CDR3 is TGCGCCAGCAGCTTGACATTTCGCACAGATACGCAGTATTTT.

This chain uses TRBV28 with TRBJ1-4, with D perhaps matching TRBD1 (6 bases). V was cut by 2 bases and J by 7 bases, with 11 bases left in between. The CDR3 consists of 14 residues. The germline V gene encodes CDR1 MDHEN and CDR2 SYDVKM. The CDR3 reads CASSLRGGSEKLFF. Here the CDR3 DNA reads TGTGCCAGCAGTTTACGGGGGGGCAGTGAAAAACTGTTTTTT.

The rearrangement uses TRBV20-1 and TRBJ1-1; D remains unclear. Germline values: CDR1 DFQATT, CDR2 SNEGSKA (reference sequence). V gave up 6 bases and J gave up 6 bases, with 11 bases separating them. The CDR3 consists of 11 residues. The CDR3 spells CSARPGSEAFF. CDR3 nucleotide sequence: TGCAGTGCACGACCCGGGTCTGAAGCTTTCTTT.

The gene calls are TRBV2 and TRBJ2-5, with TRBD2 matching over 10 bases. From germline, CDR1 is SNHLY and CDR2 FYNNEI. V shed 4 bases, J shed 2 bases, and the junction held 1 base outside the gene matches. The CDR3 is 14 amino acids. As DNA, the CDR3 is TGTGCCAGCAGTGTTAGCGGGGGGCAAGAGACCCAGTACTTC. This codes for CASSVSGGQETQYF.

CDR3 DNA sequence: TGTGCCAGCAGCGAAGGGGGAGTCTCTGGAAACACCATATATTTT. It encodes CASSEGGVSGNTIYF. The V call is TRBV9, the J call TRBJ1-3; possibly TRBD1 for D (6 bases). Trimming shortened V by 3 bases and J by 0 bases, and 10 bases separated the two germline ends. Germline V gene data show CDR1 as SGDLS and CDR2 as YYNGEE. The CDR3 contains 15 residues.

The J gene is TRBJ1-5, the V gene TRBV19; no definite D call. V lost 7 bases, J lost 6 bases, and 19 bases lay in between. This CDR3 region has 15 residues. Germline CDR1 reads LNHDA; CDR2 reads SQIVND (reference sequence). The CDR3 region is CASNPRTPGAQPQHF. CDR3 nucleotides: TGTGCCAGTAATCCCCGGACCCCGGGAGCTCAGCCCCAGCATTTT.

The CDR3 region has the DNA TGTGCCAGCAGCTTAAATTCAGGGTGGAACACTGAAGCTTTCTTT. Translation gives CASSLNSGWNTEAFF. The V and J genes are TRBV11-3 and TRBJ1-1; a possible D gene is TRBD1 (5 bases). The CDR3 has 15 residues. V was cut by 2 bases and J by 1 base, with 11 bases left in between. Germline V CDR1 and CDR2: SGHNT, YENEEA.

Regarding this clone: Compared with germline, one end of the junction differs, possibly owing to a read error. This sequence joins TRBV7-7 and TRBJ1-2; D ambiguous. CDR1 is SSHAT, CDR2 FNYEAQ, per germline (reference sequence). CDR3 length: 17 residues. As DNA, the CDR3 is TGTGCTAGCAGCTTGTTAACCCCGGAGATTACTAACTATGGCTACACCTTC. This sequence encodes CASSLLTPEITNYGYTF.

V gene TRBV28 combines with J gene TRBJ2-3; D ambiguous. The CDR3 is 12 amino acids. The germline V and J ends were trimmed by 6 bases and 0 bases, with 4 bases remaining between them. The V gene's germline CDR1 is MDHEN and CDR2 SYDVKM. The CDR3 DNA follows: TGTGCCAGCAGGTCTAGCACAGATACGCAGTATTTT. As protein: CASRSSTDTQYF.

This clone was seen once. The CDR3 nucleotides read TGTGCCAGCAGCGTTTGCAACTCGGAGGGGAGATTGGCTTTCTTT. Its translation: CASSVCNSEGRLAFF. V and J are TRBV9 and TRBJ1-1, with D possibly being TRBD1 (5 bases). The germline V gene encodes CDR1 SGDLS and CDR2 YYNGEE. Trimming shortened V by 2 bases and J by 11 bases, and 22 bases separated the two germline ends. CDR3 length: 15 residues.

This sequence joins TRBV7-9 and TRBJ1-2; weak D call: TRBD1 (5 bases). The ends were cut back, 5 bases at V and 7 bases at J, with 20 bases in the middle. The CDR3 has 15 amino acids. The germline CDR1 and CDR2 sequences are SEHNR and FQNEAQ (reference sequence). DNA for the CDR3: TGTGCCAGCAGCCCCCGATCCCAGGGTACCGGTGGCTACACCTTC. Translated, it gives CASSPRSQGTGGYTF.

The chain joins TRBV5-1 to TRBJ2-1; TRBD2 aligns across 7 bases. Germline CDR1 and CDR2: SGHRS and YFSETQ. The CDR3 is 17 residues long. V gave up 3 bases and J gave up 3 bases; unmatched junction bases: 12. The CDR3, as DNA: TGCGCCAGCAGCTCGGGATCCCTGGGGGGGTTCTACAATGAGCAGTTCTTC. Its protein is CASSSGSLGGFYNEQFF.

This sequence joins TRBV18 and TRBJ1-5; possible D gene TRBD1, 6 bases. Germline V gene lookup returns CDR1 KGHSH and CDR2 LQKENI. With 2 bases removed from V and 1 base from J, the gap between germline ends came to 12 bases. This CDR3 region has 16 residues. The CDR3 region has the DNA TGTGCCAGCTCACCAGGAACAGGGAGCAGCAATCAGCCCCAGCATTTT. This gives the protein CASSPGTGSSNQPQHF.

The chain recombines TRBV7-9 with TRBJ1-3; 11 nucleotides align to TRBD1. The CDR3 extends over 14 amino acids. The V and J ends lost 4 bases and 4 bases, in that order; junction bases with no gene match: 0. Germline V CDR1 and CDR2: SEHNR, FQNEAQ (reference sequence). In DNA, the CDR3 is TGTGCCAGCAGCTGGGACAGGGGGGGAAACACCATATATTTT. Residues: CASSWDRGGNTIYF.

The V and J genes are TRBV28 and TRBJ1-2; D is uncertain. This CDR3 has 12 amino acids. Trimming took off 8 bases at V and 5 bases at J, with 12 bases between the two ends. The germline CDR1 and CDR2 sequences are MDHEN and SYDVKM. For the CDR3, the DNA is TGTGCCAGCCGAGACACGTGGTATGGCTACACCTTC. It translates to CASRDTWYGYTF.

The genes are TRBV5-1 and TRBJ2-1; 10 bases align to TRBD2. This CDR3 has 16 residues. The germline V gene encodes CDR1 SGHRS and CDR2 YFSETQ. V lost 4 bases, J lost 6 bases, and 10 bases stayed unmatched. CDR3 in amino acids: CASSQGGLAGVNEQFF. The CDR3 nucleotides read TGCGCCAGCAGCCAGGGTGGGCTAGCGGGGGTCAATGAGCAGTTCTTC.

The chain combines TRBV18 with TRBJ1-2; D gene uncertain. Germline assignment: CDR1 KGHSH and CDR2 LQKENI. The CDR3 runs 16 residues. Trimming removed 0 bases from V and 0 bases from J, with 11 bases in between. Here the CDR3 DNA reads TGTGCCAGCTCACCACCTGGAGGCCCTACTAACTATGGCTACACCTTC. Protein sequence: CASSPPGGPTNYGYTF.

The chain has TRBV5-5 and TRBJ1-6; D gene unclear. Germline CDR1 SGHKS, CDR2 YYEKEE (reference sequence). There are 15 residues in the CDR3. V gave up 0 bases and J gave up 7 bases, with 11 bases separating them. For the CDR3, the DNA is TGTGCCAGCAGCTTGGCCGAGGCGGTGAATTCACCCCTCCACTTT. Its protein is CASSLAEAVNSPLHF.

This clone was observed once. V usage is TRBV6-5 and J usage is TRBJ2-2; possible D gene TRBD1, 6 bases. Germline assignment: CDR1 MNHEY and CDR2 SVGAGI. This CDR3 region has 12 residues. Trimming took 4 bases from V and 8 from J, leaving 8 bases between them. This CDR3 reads CASSFQGGELFF. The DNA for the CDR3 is TGTGCCAGCAGTTTTCAGGGGGGGGAGCTGTTTTTT.

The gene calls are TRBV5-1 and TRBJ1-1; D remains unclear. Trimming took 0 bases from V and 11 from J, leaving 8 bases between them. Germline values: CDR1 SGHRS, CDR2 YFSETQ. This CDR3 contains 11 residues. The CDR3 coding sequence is TGCGCCAGCAGCTTGGGGCCTTATGCTTTCTTT. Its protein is CASSLGPYAFF.

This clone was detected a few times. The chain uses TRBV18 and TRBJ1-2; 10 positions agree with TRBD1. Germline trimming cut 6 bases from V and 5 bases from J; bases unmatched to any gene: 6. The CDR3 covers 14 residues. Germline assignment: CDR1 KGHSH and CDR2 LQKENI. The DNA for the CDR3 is TGTGCCAGCTCCACACAGGGACAGGGGTATGGCTACACCTTC. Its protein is CASSTQGQGYGYTF.

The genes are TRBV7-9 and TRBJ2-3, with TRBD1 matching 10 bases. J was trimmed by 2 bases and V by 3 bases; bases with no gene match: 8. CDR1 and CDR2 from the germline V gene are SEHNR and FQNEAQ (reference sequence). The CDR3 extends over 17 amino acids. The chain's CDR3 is CASSLKTGTGDTDTQYF. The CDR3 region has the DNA TGTGCCAGCAGCTTGAAAACCGGGACAGGGGACACAGATACGCAGTATTTT. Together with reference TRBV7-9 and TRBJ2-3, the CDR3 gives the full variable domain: DTGVSQNPRHKITKRGQNVTFRCDPISEHNRLYWYRQTLGQGPEFLTYFQNEAQLEKSRLLSDRFSAERPKGSFSTLEIQRTEQGDSAMYLCASSLKTGTGDTDTQYFGPGTRLTVL.

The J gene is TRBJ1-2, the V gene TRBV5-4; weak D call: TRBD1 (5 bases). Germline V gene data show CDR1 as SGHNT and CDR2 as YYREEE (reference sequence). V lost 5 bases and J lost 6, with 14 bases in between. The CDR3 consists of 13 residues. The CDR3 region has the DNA TGTGCCAGCAGAACACCCGGGACTGATGGCTACACCTTC. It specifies CASRTPGTDGYTF.

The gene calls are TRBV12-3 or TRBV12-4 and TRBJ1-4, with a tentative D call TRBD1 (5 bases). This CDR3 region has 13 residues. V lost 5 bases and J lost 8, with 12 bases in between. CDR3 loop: CASSRGGREKLFF. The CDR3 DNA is TGTGCCAGCAGTAGGGGCGGTCGGGAAAAACTGTTTTTT.

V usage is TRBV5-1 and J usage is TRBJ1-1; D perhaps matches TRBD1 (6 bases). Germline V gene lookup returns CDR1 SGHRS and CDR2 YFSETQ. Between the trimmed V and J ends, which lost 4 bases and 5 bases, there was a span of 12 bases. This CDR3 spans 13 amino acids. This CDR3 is CASSNTGWTEAFF. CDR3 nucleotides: TGCGCCAGCAGCAATACAGGGTGGACTGAAGCTTTCTTT.